The source of this T cell receptor beta chain is a study of Graves' ophthalmopathy and Graves' hyperthyroidism. The sample holds many counts of this clonotype. Its target is not known. With 0 bases removed from V and 0 bases from J, the gap between germline ends came to 20 bases. Germline CDR1 is MGHRA and CDR2 is YSYEKL. The CDR3 sequence is 19 residues long. Study-wide findings and caveats: Clonotypes were expanded in thyroid at above 0.001 frequency, and most also appeared in blood. Ophthalmopathy progression predictions by the model showed 72.22% specificity and approximately 67% sensitivity.

Amplifying from RNA transcripts, the study obtained TCR beta CDR3 regions. HTBI primers primed a first-round RT-PCR, and a second-round multiplex PCR followed. A single record per CDR3 protein comes from TCRdb applying MiXCR to the multiplex PCR reads. The profile shows some 350,000 distinct CDR3 sequences, about a sixth of them singletons. The chain has TRBV4-1 and TRBJ1-1; the D is unclear. The sequencing input was peripheral blood. The sequence was obtained from an adult woman with stable Graves' hyperthyroidism. DNA of the CDR3: TGCGCCAGCAGCCAAGATTCGGCTAACCCATGGAGTATGAACACTGAAGCTTTCTTT. Residues: CASSQDSANPWSMNTEAFF.